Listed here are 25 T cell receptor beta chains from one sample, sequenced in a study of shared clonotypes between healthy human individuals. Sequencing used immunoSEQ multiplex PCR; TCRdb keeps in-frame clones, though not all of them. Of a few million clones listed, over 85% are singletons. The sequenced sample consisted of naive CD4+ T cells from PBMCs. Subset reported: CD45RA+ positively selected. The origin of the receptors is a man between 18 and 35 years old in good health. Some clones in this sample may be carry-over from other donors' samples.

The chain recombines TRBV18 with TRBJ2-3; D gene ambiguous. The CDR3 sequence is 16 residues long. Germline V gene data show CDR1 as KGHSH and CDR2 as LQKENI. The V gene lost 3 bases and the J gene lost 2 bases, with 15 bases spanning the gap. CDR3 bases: TGTGCCAGCTCACCTCGGCCCCTGATCACCACAGATACGCAGTATTTT. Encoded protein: CASSPRPLITTDTQYF.

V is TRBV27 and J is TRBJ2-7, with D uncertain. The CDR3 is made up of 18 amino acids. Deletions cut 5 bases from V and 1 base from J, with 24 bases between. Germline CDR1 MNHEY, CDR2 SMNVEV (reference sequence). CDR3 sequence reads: CASSALFRHLPFSYEQYF. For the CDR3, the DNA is TGTGCCAGCAGTGCATTATTTAGACATCTACCCTTTTCCTACGAGCAGTACTTC.

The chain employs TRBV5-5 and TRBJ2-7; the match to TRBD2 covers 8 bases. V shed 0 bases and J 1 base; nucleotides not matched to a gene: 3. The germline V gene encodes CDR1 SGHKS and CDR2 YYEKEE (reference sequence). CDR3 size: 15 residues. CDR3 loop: CASSLEASGSYEQYF. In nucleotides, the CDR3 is TGTGCCAGCAGCTTGGAGGCTAGCGGGTCCTACGAGCAGTACTTC. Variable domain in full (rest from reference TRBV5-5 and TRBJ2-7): DAGVTQSPTHLIKTRGQQVTLRCSPISGHKSVSWYQQVLGQGPQFIFQYYEKEERGRGNFPDRFSARQFPNYSSELNVNALLLGDSALYLCASSLEASGSYEQYFGPGTRLTVT.

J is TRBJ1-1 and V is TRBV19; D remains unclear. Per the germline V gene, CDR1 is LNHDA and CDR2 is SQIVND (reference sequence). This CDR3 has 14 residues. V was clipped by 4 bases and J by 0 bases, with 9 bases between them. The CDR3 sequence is CASSKGHLNTEAFF. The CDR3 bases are TGTGCCAGTAGTAAAGGGCACCTGAACACTGAAGCTTTCTTT. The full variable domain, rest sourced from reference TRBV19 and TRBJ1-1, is DGGITQSPKYLFRKEGQNVTLSCEQNLNHDAMYWYRQDPGQGLRLIYYSQIVNDFQKGDIAEGYSVSREKKESFPLTVTSAQKNPTAFYLCASSKGHLNTEAFFGQGTRLTVV.

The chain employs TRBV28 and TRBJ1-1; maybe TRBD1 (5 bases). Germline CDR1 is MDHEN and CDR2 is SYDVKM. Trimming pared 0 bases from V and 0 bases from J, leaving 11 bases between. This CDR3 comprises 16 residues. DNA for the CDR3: TGTGCCAGCAGTTTATGCAGGGAGGGGTTGAACACTGAAGCTTTCTTT. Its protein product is CASSLCREGLNTEAFF.

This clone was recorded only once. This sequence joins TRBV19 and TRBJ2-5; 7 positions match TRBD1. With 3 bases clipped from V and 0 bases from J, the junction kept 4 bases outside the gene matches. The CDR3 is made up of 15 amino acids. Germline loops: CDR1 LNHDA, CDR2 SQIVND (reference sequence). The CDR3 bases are TGTGCCAGTAGTATTAGGACAGGCGACCAAGAGACCCAGTACTTC. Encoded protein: CASSIRTGDQETQYF. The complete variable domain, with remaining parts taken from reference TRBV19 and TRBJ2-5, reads DGGITQSPKYLFRKEGQNVTLSCEQNLNHDAMYWYRQDPGQGLRLIYYSQIVNDFQKGDIAEGYSVSREKKESFPLTVTSAQKNPTAFYLCASSIRTGDQETQYFGPGTRLLVL.

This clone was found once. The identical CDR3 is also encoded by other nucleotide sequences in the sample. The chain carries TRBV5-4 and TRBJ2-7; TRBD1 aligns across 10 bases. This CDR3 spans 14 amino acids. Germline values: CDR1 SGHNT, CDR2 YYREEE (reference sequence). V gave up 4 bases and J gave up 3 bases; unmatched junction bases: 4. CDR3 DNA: TGTGCCAGCAGCCTGCGGACAGGGGGCTACGAGCAGTACTTC. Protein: CASSLRTGGYEQYF.

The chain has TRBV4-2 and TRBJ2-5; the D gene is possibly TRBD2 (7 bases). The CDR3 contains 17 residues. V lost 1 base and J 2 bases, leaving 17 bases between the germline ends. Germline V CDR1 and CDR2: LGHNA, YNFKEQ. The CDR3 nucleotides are TGTGCCAGCAGCCAAGCGGCGGGGGCCGGGGCACAAGAGACCCAGTACTTC. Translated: CASSQAAGAGAQETQYF.

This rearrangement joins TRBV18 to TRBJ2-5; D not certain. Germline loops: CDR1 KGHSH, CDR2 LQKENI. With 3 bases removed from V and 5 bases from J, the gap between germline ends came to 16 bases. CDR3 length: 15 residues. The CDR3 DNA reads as TGTGCCAGCTCACCGGGGAACAGCCCGTCTGAGACCCAGTACTTC. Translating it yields CASSPGNSPSETQYF.

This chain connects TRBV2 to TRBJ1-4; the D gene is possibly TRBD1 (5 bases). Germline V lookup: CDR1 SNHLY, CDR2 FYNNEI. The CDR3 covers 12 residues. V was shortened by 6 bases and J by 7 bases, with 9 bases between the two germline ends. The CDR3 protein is CASRRGVEKLFF. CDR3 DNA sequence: TGTGCCAGCAGGCGGGGCGTTGAAAAACTGTTTTTT.

The CDR3 sequence: CASSYTSGANTGELFF. In DNA, the CDR3 is TGTGCCAGCAGCTACACTAGCGGAGCGAACACCGGGGAGCTGTTTTTT. The chain recombines TRBV7-3 with TRBJ2-2; the match to TRBD2 covers 8 bases. CDR3 length: 16 residues. V gave up 4 bases and J gave up 0 bases; unmatched junction bases: 4. Per germline, CDR1 SGHTA and CDR2 FQGTGA.

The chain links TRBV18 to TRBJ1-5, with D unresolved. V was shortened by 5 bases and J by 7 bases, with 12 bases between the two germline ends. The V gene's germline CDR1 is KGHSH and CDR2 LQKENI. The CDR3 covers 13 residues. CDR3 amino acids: CASSWGEGQPQHF. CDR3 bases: TGTGCCAGCTCATGGGGAGAAGGGCAGCCCCAGCATTTT. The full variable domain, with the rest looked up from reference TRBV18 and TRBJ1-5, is NAGVMQNPRHLVRRRGQEARLRCSPMKGHSHVYWYRQLPEEGLKFMVYLQKENIIDESGMPKERFSAEFPKEGPSILRIQQVVRGDSAAYFCASSWGEGQPQHFGDGTRLSIL.

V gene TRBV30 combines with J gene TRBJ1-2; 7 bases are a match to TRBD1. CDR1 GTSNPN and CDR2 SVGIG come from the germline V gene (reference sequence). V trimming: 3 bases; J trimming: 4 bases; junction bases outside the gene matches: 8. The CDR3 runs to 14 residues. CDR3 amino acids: CAWRANRGVYGYTF. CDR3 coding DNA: TGTGCCTGGAGGGCAAACAGGGGTGTCTATGGCTACACCTTC.

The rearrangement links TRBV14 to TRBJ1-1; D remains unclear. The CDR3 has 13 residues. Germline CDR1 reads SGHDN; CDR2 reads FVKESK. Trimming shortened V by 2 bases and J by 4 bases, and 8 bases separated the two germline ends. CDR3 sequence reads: CASSQSMVTEAFF. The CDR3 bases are TGTGCCAGCAGCCAATCAATGGTCACTGAAGCTTTCTTT.

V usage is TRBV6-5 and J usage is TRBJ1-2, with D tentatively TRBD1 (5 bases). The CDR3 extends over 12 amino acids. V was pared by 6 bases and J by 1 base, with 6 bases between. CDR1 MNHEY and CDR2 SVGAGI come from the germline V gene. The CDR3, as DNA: TGTGCCAGCAGGACAGTTAACTATGGCTACACCTTC. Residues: CASRTVNYGYTF.

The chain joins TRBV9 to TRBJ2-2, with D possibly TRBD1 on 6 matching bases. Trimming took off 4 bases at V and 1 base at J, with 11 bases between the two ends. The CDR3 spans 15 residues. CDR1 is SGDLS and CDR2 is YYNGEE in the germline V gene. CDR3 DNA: TGTGCCAGCAGCCTCTCGGGACAGAACACCGGGGAGCTGTTTTTT. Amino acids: CASSLSGQNTGELFF.

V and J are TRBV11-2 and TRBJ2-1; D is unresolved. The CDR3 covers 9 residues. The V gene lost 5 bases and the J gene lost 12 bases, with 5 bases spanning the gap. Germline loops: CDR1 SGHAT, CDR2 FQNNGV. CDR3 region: CASSPGQFF. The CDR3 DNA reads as TGTGCCAGCAGCCCTGGGCAGTTCTTC.

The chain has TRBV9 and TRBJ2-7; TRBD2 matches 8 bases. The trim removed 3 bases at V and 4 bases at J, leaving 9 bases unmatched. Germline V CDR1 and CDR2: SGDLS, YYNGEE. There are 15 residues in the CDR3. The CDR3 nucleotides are TGTGCCAGCAGCGCCCAAGCGGGAGAAGTTTACGAGCAGTACTTC. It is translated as CASSAQAGEVYEQYF.

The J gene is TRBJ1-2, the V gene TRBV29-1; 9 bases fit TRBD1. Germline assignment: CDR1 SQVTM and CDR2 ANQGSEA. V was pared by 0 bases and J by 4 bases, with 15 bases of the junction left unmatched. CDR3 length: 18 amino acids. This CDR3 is CSVEDRKATGGISYGYTF. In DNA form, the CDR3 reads TGCAGCGTTGAAGATCGAAAGGCGACAGGGGGTATTAGCTATGGCTACACCTTC.

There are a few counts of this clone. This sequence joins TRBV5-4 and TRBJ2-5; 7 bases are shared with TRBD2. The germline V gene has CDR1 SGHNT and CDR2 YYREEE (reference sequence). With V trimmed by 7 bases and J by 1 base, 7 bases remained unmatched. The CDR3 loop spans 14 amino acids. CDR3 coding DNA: TGTGCCAGCCGGGGCGGGAGCCCCCAAGAGACCCAGTACTTC. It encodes CASRGGSPQETQYF.

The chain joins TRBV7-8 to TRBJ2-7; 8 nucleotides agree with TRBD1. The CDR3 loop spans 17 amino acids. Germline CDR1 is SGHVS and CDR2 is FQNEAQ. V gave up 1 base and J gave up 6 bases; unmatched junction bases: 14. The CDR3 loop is CASSLGQARDRTGEQYF. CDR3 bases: TGTGCCAGCAGCTTAGGTCAGGCCCGGGACAGGACTGGCGAGCAGTACTTC.

CDR3: CASRGTPKGNEQFF. In DNA form, the CDR3 reads TGTGCCAGCAGAGGGACACCCAAAGGCAATGAGCAGTTCTTC. The chain is built from TRBV6-5 and TRBJ2-1; the D gene is possibly TRBD1 (6 bases). The V end lost 6 bases, the J end lost 6 bases, and 15 bases lay between the germline ends. The CDR3 is 14 amino acids. Germline lookup yields CDR1 MNHEY and CDR2 SVGAGI.

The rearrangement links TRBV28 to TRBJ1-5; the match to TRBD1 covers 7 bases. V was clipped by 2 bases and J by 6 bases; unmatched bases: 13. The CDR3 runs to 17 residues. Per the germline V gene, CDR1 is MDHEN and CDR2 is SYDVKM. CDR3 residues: CASSLRRRGLHRQPQHF. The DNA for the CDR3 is TGTGCCAGCAGTTTACGGAGGAGGGGGCTTCATCGTCAGCCCCAGCATTTT.

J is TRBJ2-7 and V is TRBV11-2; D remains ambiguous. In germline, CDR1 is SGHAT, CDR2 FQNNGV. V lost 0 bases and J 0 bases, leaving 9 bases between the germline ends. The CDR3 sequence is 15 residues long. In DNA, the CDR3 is TGTGCCAGCAGCTTAGATCCCAGGTACTCCTACGAGCAGTACTTC. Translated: CASSLDPRYSYEQYF.

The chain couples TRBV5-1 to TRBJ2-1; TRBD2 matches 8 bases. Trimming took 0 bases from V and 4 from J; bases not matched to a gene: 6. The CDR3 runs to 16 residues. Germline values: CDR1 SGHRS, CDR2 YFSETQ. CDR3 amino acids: CASSLGTSSRYNEQFF. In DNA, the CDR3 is TGCGCCAGCAGCTTGGGGACTAGCTCTAGATACAATGAGCAGTTCTTC.